Included here is one TCR beta chain sequence, with context. The data were obtained in a study of control samples from healthy donors and cancer patients. Generated by immunoSEQ multiplex PCR, the TCRdb table keeps only in-frame clones and is missing some. This table has around 120,000 clones, approximately 88% appearing once. V lost 4 bases and J lost 4; bases outside the gene matches: 5. The V gene's germline CDR1 is MGHRA and CDR2 YSYEKL. The CDR3 consists of 14 residues. This TCR was sampled from a man aged 35-49 years in good health. The V and J genes are TRBV4-1 and TRBJ2-5; 8 bases match TRBD1. Material: blood. The CDR3 DNA reads TGCGCCAGCAGCCCTGGGACAGGAGGAGAGACCCAGTACTTC. Protein: CASSPGTGGETQYF.